Listed here is a single T cell receptor (beta chain). What it recognizes is unknown. The data are from a study of Graves' ophthalmopathy and Graves' hyperthyroidism. This CDR3 is built from 13 residues. Germline V CDR1 and CDR2: MDHEN, SYDVKM. V lost 6 bases to trimming and J lost 5 bases, with 11 bases between them. As the template, RNA transcripts were used to amplify TCR beta CDR3 regions. HTBI primers were employed in first-round RT-PCR, then a second-round multiplex PCR followed. TCRdb re-called the multiplex PCR reads with MiXCR, one entry per CDR3 protein. The repertoire holds over a million distinct CDR3 sequences, roughly two fifths seen once, with roughly 10% in the top ten. Study results and caveats: Sensitivity of about 70% and specificity of roughly 72% were achieved by the model that predicted ophthalmopathy progression.

The diagnostic workup employed clinical symptoms, serum thyroxine, TRAb, thyroid ultrasound and orbital computed tomography. This sequence was found in an adult man with Graves' hyperthyroidism. J is TRBJ1-5 and V is TRBV28; a possible D gene is TRBD1 (5 bases). The specimen was peripheral blood or thyroid tissue (not recorded which). The CDR3 region is CASRRQGYQPQHF. The CDR3 DNA reads TGTGCCAGCAGAAGGCAGGGATATCAGCCCCAGCATTTT.